Given below is one T cell receptor (beta chain) in context. As yet, its antigen is unknown. Each patient with chemo-refractory metastatic non-small-cell lung cancer was treated with focal radiation plus CTLA-4 blockade using ipilimumab. This entry is derived from a study of radiotherapy plus CTLA-4 blockade in lung cancer. About the research overall: Objective responses were documented in under 20% of patients, with disease control in roughly 30%.

Study-level points and caveats: TCR clones originating in tumors grew in number in blood after radiotherapy plus ipilimumab.

Generated by immunoSEQ multiplex PCR, the TCRdb table keeps only in-frame clones and is missing some. The table has approximately 85,000 clones, 86% seen once. The sequence was obtained from a human donor with non-small cell lung cancer who had a partial response to radiotherapy plus ipilimumab. The sequencing here drew on peripheral blood, taken from a patient treated with radiotherapy plus ipilimumab.

CDR3 sequence (DNA): TGTGCCAGCAGCTTGGATTACAGACTAGACAATGAGCAGTTCTTC. This encodes CASSLDYRLDNEQFF. The chain has TRBV5-4 and TRBJ2-1; tentatively, D is TRBD2 (6 bases). Germline loops: CDR1 SGHNT, CDR2 YYREEE (reference sequence). The CDR3 is 15 amino acids. The V end was cut by 0 bases, the J end by 5 bases, with 12 bases between.